These 24 T cell receptor beta chains share one sample of origin, sequenced in a study of blood T cell repertoires in COVID-19. Sequencing used immunoSEQ multiplex PCR; TCRdb keeps in-frame clones, though not all of them. The sample carries 100,000 to 110,000 clones, about 90% recorded once. Sequencing used peripheral blood. The receptor source for this set is a man aged 25-40 years in a cohort sampled during active COVID-19.

This rearrangement joins TRBV6-5 to TRBJ2-2; D is possibly TRBD1 (6 bases). With 5 bases removed from V and 5 bases from J, the gap between germline ends came to 9 bases. Germline V gives CDR1 MNHEY, CDR2 SVGAGI. The CDR3 is made up of 13 amino acids. Written as DNA, the CDR3 is TGTGCCAGCAGTAAACAGGGTACCGGGGAGCTGTTTTTT. Its protein is CASSKQGTGELFF.

This chain joins TRBV18 and TRBJ1-1, with 7 bases that match TRBD1. The CDR3 sequence is 14 residues long. CDR1 and CDR2 (germline): KGHSH, LQKENI. V dropped 3 bases and J dropped 1; count of bases not matched to a gene: 2. CDR3 region: CASSPRTGNTEAFF. The CDR3 region has the DNA TGTGCCAGCTCACCCAGGACAGGGAACACTGAAGCTTTCTTT.

The chain couples TRBV6-4 to TRBJ2-3; TRBD1 is a possible D gene (6 bases). This CDR3 has 19 residues. Trimming shortened V by 3 bases and J by 0 bases, and 22 bases separated the two germline ends. CDR1 is MRHNA and CDR2 is SNTAGT in the germline V gene. Written as DNA, the CDR3 is TGTGCCAGCAGTGAAAGGGGGAATAGCCAGGTGCCTAGCACAGATACGCAGTATTTT. Encoded protein: CASSERGNSQVPSTDTQYF.

A single count supports this clone. The chain uses TRBV19 and TRBJ1-2; D is possibly TRBD1 (6 bases). With 3 bases removed from V and 5 bases from J, the gap between germline ends came to 10 bases. The CDR3 loop spans 13 amino acids. Germline CDR1 is LNHDA and CDR2 is SQIVND (reference sequence). CDR3 sequence: CASSMERGYGYTF. The CDR3 DNA reads as TGTGCCAGTAGTATGGAGAGGGGGTATGGCTACACCTTC. The variable domain in full, with the rest retrieved from reference TRBV19 and TRBJ1-2, is DGGITQSPKYLFRKEGQNVTLSCEQNLNHDAMYWYRQDPGQGLRLIYYSQIVNDFQKGDIAEGYSVSREKKESFPLTVTSAQKNPTAFYLCASSMERGYGYTFGSGTRLTVV.

This clone was detected once. This sample also contains other DNA sequences that code for the same CDR3. The CDR3 bases are TGTGCCACCAGTGATCTGCCGCGGGACAGAGTCTACGAGCAGTACTTC. It encodes CATSDLPRDRVYEQYF. This chain links TRBV24-1 with TRBJ2-7; D may be TRBD1 (7 bases). The CDR3 loop spans 16 amino acids. Between the trimmed V and J ends, which lost 3 bases and 3 bases, there was a span of 17 bases. Germline V gives CDR1 KGHDR, CDR2 SFDVKD.

CDR3 coding DNA: TGTGCCAGCAGCGTCGAACGGGGTAGGGCTTTCTTT. As protein: CASSVERGRAFF. The J gene is TRBJ1-1, the V gene TRBV9; the D is unclear. CDR3 length: 12 residues. Trimming pared 2 bases from V and 11 bases from J, leaving 13 bases between. Germline CDR1 and CDR2: SGDLS and YYNGEE. The full variable domain, with the rest looked up from reference TRBV9 and TRBJ1-1, is DSGVTQTPKHLITATGQRVTLRCSPRSGDLSVYWYQQSLDQGLQFLIQYYNGEERAKGNILERFSAQQFPDLHSELNLSSLELGDSALYFCASSVERGRAFFGQGTRLTVV.

This chain links TRBV27 with TRBJ1-6; TRBD1 matches 11 bases. CDR1 is MNHEY and CDR2 is SMNVEV in the germline V gene (reference sequence). CDR3 size: 15 residues. The V and J ends lost 5 bases and 9 bases, in that order; junction bases with no gene match: 6. CDR3: CASSLSGQGGSPLHF. The DNA of the CDR3 is TGTGCCAGCAGTCTGTCGGGACAGGGGGGTTCACCCCTCCACTTT.

This chain links TRBV11-2 with TRBJ2-5; TRBD2 matches 9 bases. CDR1 is SGHAT, CDR2 FQNNGV, per germline. Losses at the gene ends were 0 bases for V and 1 base for J; bases not matched to a gene: 3. The CDR3 consists of 16 residues. The CDR3 bases are TGTGCCAGCAGCTTAGATTTGCGGGGGGGCCAAGAGACCCAGTACTTC. This codes for CASSLDLRGGQETQYF.

V usage is TRBV2 and J usage is TRBJ2-5, with D unclear. CDR1 SNHLY and CDR2 FYNNEI come from the germline V gene. Trimming removed 8 bases from V and 1 base from J, with 17 bases in between. CDR3 size: 15 residues. The CDR3 is CASSGMSVLQETQYF. CDR3 coding DNA: TGTGCCAGCTCTGGTATGAGCGTTCTCCAAGAGACCCAGTACTTC.

The rearrangement uses TRBV4-3 and TRBJ2-6; 9 nucleotides agree with TRBD1. The CDR3 has 18 residues. V dropped 0 bases and J dropped 0; count of bases not matched to a gene: 3. The germline V gene encodes CDR1 LGHNA and CDR2 YSLEER. This CDR3 reads CASSQDGTGSSGANVLTF. The CDR3 DNA reads as TGCGCCAGCAGCCAAGACGGGACAGGGAGCTCTGGGGCCAACGTCCTGACTTTC.

This chain connects TRBV7-3 to TRBJ2-7, with 9 bases lining up with TRBD2. This CDR3 is built from 15 residues. J gave up 4 bases and V 6 bases, and 10 bases lay outside the gene matches. CDR1 and CDR2 from the germline V gene are SGHTA and FQGTGA. CDR3 sequence: CASSSGPSGVYEQYF. DNA of the CDR3: TGTGCCAGCAGTTCCGGTCCTAGCGGGGTATACGAGCAGTACTTC.

The V call is TRBV19, the J call TRBJ2-7; D might be TRBD1 (5 bases). The CDR3 is 14 residues long. Germline CDR1 reads LNHDA; CDR2 reads SQIVND (reference sequence). The ends were cut back, 5 bases at V and 2 bases at J, with 13 bases in the middle. The CDR3 reads CASSSQKDTYEQYF. The CDR3 DNA follows: TGTGCCAGTAGTTCACAAAAGGACACCTACGAGCAGTACTTC.

V is TRBV19 and J is TRBJ2-7; the D gene is possibly TRBD1 (6 bases). V lost 6 bases, J lost 5 bases, and 20 bases lay in between. The CDR3 is 15 residues long. Germline V gene data show CDR1 as LNHDA and CDR2 as SQIVND (reference sequence). The chain's CDR3 is CASRTGTGRSNEQYF. The CDR3, as DNA: TGTGCCAGTAGAACGGGAACAGGGCGCTCGAACGAGCAGTACTTC.

The chain couples TRBV19 to TRBJ2-4; 12 bases line up with TRBD2. The CDR3 spans 21 residues. Trimming at V came to 5 bases and at J to 2 bases, leaving 19 bases not matched to a gene. CDR1 and CDR2 from the germline V gene are LNHDA and SQIVND (reference sequence). The CDR3 nucleotides are TGTGCCAGTAGTCTGGGACTTGCGGGACTAGCGGGTTCAGGATCCAAAAACATTCAGTACTTC. Translating it yields CASSLGLAGLAGSGSKNIQYF.

CDR3 sequence (DNA): TGTGCCAGCAGCGGCCCAGGGGCCCCCTACGAGCAGTACTTC. As protein: CASSGPGAPYEQYF. The chain recombines TRBV11-1 with TRBJ2-7; tentative D call: TRBD1 (6 bases). Per germline, CDR1 SGHAT and CDR2 FQDESV (reference sequence). The length of the CDR3 is 14 residues. The V and J ends lost 5 bases and 2 bases respectively, with 13 bases between them.

The V and J genes are TRBV30 and TRBJ2-5, with 8 bases lining up with TRBD1. V trimming: 8 bases; J trimming: 1 base; junction bases outside the gene matches: 6. Germline V gene lookup returns CDR1 GTSNPN and CDR2 SVGIG (reference sequence). The CDR3 runs to 13 residues. The CDR3 bases are TGTGCCGGCGGACAGGGCTTCCAAGAGACCCAGTACTTC. Protein sequence: CAGGQGFQETQYF.

The chain employs TRBV30 and TRBJ1-4; 10 bases line up with TRBD1. Germline V CDR1 and CDR2: GTSNPN, SVGIG (reference sequence). The V segment lost 0 bases and the J segment 6 bases; nucleotides outside the gene matches: 4. This CDR3 has 15 residues. CDR3 sequence reads: CAWSVLGTGDEKLFF. CDR3 in DNA: TGTGCCTGGAGTGTACTAGGGACAGGGGATGAAAAACTGTTTTTT.

The rearrangement links TRBV5-4 to TRBJ1-5; weak D call: TRBD1 (6 bases). Trimming left V 0 bases short and J 2 bases short, with 15 bases between. The CDR3 totals 17 residues. Germline V lookup: CDR1 SGHNT, CDR2 YYREEE (reference sequence). The CDR3 region has the DNA TGTGCCAGCAGCTTGGTGGAGGCAGGGGTGGGCAATCAGCCCCAGCATTTT. Protein product: CASSLVEAGVGNQPQHF.

The chain employs TRBV7-2 and TRBJ2-3; D unclear. This CDR3 has 14 amino acids. In germline, CDR1 is SGHTA, CDR2 FQGNSA. Deletions cut 1 base from V and 3 bases from J, with 8 bases between. As DNA, the CDR3 is TGTGCCAGCAGCTTAGACGCCCAGACAGATACGCAGTATTTT. It translates to CASSLDAQTDTQYF.

The chain couples TRBV11-3 to TRBJ2-3, with a weak D call TRBD1 (6 bases). This CDR3 is 17 amino acids long. V was shortened by 5 bases and J by 0 bases, with 18 bases between the two germline ends. The germline V gene has CDR1 SGHNT and CDR2 YENEEA. CDR3: CASSPYQGPGSTDTQYF. The DNA of the CDR3 is TGTGCCAGCAGCCCATACCAGGGGCCAGGGAGCACAGATACGCAGTATTTT.

The J gene is TRBJ1-3, the V gene TRBV2; weak D call: TRBD1 (6 bases). The V end was cut by 6 bases, the J end by 4 bases, with 10 bases between. The V gene's germline CDR1 is SNHLY and CDR2 FYNNEI. The CDR3 consists of 13 residues. The CDR3 spells CASREDRGNTIYF. DNA of the CDR3: TGTGCCAGCAGAGAGGACAGAGGAAACACCATATATTTT.

This chain links TRBV4-3 with TRBJ2-3; 16 nucleotides line up with TRBD2. This CDR3 spans 17 amino acids. J gave up 6 bases and V 3 bases, and 6 bases lay outside the gene matches. Per germline, CDR1 LGHNA and CDR2 YSLEER. CDR3 sequence reads: CASSQGTSGGGRDTQYF. CDR3 nucleotide sequence: TGCGCCAGCAGCCAGGGGACTAGCGGGGGGGGCCGGGATACGCAGTATTTT.

The rearrangement joins TRBV2 to TRBJ1-5; 9 nucleotides align to TRBD1. CDR1 is SNHLY and CDR2 is FYNNEI in the germline V gene. V was pared by 1 base and J by 5 bases, with 15 bases of the junction left unmatched. The CDR3 covers 19 residues. CDR3 region: CASSEGPGQGYPRDQPQHF. CDR3 nucleotide sequence: TGTGCCAGCAGTGAAGGGCCGGGACAGGGATATCCAAGGGATCAGCCCCAGCATTTT.

V is TRBV5-4 and J is TRBJ1-2; 8 bases fit TRBD1. The CDR3 has 14 residues. J was trimmed by 5 bases and V by 6 bases; bases with no gene match: 9. The germline V gene has CDR1 SGHNT and CDR2 YYREEE (reference sequence). The CDR3 region has the DNA TGTGCCAGCACAGACAGGGGAGTTGGGTATGGCTACACCTTC. This codes for CASTDRGVGYGYTF.